This T cell receptor beta chain was sequenced during a study of patients and donors after allogeneic stem cell transplantation. The CDR3 runs 14 residues. V dropped 3 bases and J dropped 3 bases, with 14 bases sitting between them. Germline values: CDR1 GTSNPN, CDR2 SVGIG (reference sequence). One entry per CDR3 protein, called by TCRdb with MiXCR from the RT-PCR reads. The table shows about 100,000 distinct CDR3 sequences, with over 30% occurring only once. This chain uses TRBV30 with TRBJ1-1; D uncertain. The origin of this receptor is a human donor who was either an allogeneic HSCT recipient or a stem cell or donor lymphocyte infusion donor (not recorded which). It is not recorded whose cells these are; they may come from a transplant donor. Sequences were obtained from blood, either unsorted or a sorted T cell fraction (not recorded which). This CDR3 is CAWRSGRGYTEAFF. CDR3 nucleotide sequence: TGTGCCTGGAGGTCAGGACGAGGGTACACTGAAGCTTTCTTT.